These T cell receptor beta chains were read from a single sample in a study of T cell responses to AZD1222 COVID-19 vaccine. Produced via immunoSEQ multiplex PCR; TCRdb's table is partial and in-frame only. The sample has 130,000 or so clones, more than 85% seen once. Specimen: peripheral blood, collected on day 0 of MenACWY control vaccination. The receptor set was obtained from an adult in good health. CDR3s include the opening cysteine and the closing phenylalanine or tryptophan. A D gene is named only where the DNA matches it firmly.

CDR3: CASSQDRYGTEAFF
DNA: TGTGCCAGCAGCCAAGATAGGTACGGGACTGAAGCTTTCTTT
D: NA
V: TRBV4-2
J: TRBJ1-1

CDR3: CASSQVLGVANYGYTF
DNA: TGCGCCAGCAGCCAAGTGTTAGGCGTAGCTAACTATGGCTACACCTTC
D: NA
V: TRBV4-3
J: TRBJ1-2

CDR3: CASSIAGAYEQYF
DNA: TGTGCCAGTAGTATCGCCGGAGCCTACGAGCAGTACTTC
D: NA
V: TRBV19
J: TRBJ2-7

CDR3: CASSLDRTGETEAFF
DNA: TGTGCCAGCAGCTTAGATAGGACAGGGGAGACTGAAGCTTTCTTT
D: TRBD1
V: TRBV7-9
J: TRBJ1-1

CDR3: CATSRDFRANNSPLHF
DNA: TGTGCCACCAGCAGAGATTTTAGGGCGAATAATTCACCCCTCCACTTT
D: NA
V: TRBV15
J: TRBJ1-6

CDR3: CASSGGQFTSGNTIYF
DNA: TGTGCCAGCAGTGGGGGACAGTTTACCTCTGGAAACACCATATATTTT
D: TRBD1
V: TRBV2
J: TRBJ1-3

CDR3: CASSSLRTGTNEKLFF
DNA: TGTGCCAGCAGCTCGTTAAGGACAGGGACTAATGAAAAACTGTTTTTT
D: TRBD1
V: TRBV7-8
J: TRBJ1-4

CDR3: CASSLYPDRGPDEQYF
DNA: TGTGCCAGCAGTTTATATCCGGACAGGGGGCCCGACGAGCAGTACTTC
D: TRBD1
V: TRBV28
J: TRBJ2-7

CDR3: CSAGRDSNTEAFF
DNA: TGCAGCGCTGGCCGGGATTCGAACACTGAAGCTTTCTTT
D: NA
V: TRBV29-1
J: TRBJ1-1

CDR3: CATNWGQAGNTIYF
DNA: TGTGCCACTAATTGGGGACAGGCTGGAAACACCATATATTTT
D: TRBD1
V: TRBV6-5
J: TRBJ1-3

CDR3: CASSTFQGTGELFF
DNA: TGTGCCAGCAGTACTTTTCAGGGCACCGGGGAGCTGTTTTTT
D: NA
V: TRBV2
J: TRBJ2-2

CDR3: CASSYDRGSPLHF
DNA: TGCGCCAGCAGTTACGACAGAGGTTCACCCCTCCACTTT
D: NA
V: TRBV5-1
J: TRBJ1-6

CDR3: CASSGPGSYEQYF
DNA: TGTGCCAGTAGTGGGCCGGGATCCTACGAGCAGTACTTC
D: NA
V: TRBV19
J: TRBJ2-7

CDR3: CASKPSGTYEQYF
DNA: TGTGCCAGCAAACCTAGCGGAACCTACGAGCAGTACTTC
D: TRBD2
V: TRBV6-5
J: TRBJ2-7

CDR3: CASSLVLGYEQYF
DNA: TGCGCCAGCAGCTTGGTCTTGGGGTACGAGCAGTACTTC
D: NA
V: TRBV5-1
J: TRBJ2-7

CDR3: CASSAGEQPQHF
DNA: TGTGCCAGCAGCGCAGGGGAGCAGCCCCAGCATTTT
D: NA
V: TRBV2
J: TRBJ1-5

CDR3: CASSLGVQSEQYF
DNA: TGTGCCAGCAGCCTAGGGGTCCAGAGCGAGCAGTACTTC
D: NA
V: TRBV7-8
J: TRBJ2-7

CDR3: CASSFSQETQYF
DNA: TGTGCCAGCAGCTTCAGCCAAGAGACCCAGTACTTC
D: NA
V: TRBV11-2
J: TRBJ2-5

CDR3: CASSFNDQPQHF
DNA: TGTGCCAGCAGTTTCAACGATCAGCCCCAGCATTTT
D: NA
V: TRBV28
J: TRBJ1-5

CDR3: CASSLEGSSTEAFF
DNA: TGTGCCAGCAGCTTAGAAGGGTCCTCCACTGAAGCTTTCTTT
D: NA
V: TRBV7-8
J: TRBJ1-1

CDR3: CASGGGAFNSPLHF
DNA: TGTGCCAGCGGCGGGGGGGCTTTCAATTCACCCCTCCACTTT
D: NA
V: TRBV2
J: TRBJ1-6